Given below is one TCR beta chain in context. The CDR3 has 13 amino acids. V was trimmed by 10 bases and J by 8 bases, leaving 17 bases between them. Germline lookup yields CDR1 SNHLY and CDR2 FYNNEI. This specimen comes from a study of blood T cell repertoires in COVID-19. The protocol was immunoSEQ multiplex PCR, while the TCRdb copy is restricted to in-frame clones and leaves out a portion. Found here are about 180,000 clones, more than 75% of them singletons; the top ten hold roughly 18%. The rearrangement links TRBV2 to TRBJ2-2; D might be TRBD2 (6 bases). The TCR was taken from a person in their 70s with COVID-19, enrolled during active disease. The source material was peripheral blood. The CDR3 is CATLLGGKGELFF. Written as DNA, the CDR3 is TGTGCCACCCTTCTTGGGGGGAAAGGGGAGCTGTTTTTT.